A selection of T cell receptor beta chains follows, all from one sample in a study of PD-L1 blockade in urothelial cancer. Produced via immunoSEQ multiplex PCR; TCRdb's table is partial and in-frame only. The data show tens of thousands of clones, around 83% seen once. The sequencing used PBMCs, collected around atezolizumab (anti-PD-L1) treatment. These receptors all come from a man aged 60-69 years with urothelial cancer. The CDR3 runs from the conserved cysteine through the conserved F or W. The D gene is left open where the match is weak. Where a row states a size, it is once, few, many or the class of an expanded clone; other rows omit it.

clone_size	d_call	v_call	j_call	cdr3_aa	cdr3_nt
-	-	TRBV29-1	TRBJ2-2	CSARAGDTGSGELFF	TGCAGCGCCAGAGCTGGAGATACCGGGTCCGGGGAGCTGTTTTTT
-	-	TRBV7-2	TRBJ1-1	CASSLGGTKNTEAFF	TGTGCCAGCAGCTTAGGGGGGACAAAGAACACTGAAGCTTTCTTT
-	-	TRBV19	TRBJ2-5	CASTGGGETQYF	TGTGCCAGTACTGGGGGCGGGGAGACCCAGTACTTC
-	-	TRBV6-5	TRBJ1-5	CASNRVSNQPQHF	TGTGCCAGCAACAGGGTGAGCAATCAGCCCCAGCATTTT
-	TRBD2	TRBV29-1	TRBJ2-5	CSVEAVAGVGQETQYF	TGCAGCGTTGAGGCGGTAGCGGGAGTAGGGCAAGAGACCCAGTACTTC
-	TRBD2	TRBV5-4	TRBJ2-1	CASSQRRGGSSAEQFF	TGTGCCAGCAGTCAAAGGCGGGGGGGTTCATCAGCCGAGCAGTTCTTC
few	TRBD2	TRBV18	TRBJ2-1	CASSNRLAGALDEQFF	TGTGCCAGCTCCAATAGACTAGCGGGAGCCTTGGATGAGCAGTTCTTC
-	TRBD1	TRBV28	TRBJ1-5	CASSLIGQGLYGEGPQHF	TGTGCCAGCAGTTTAATCGGACAGGGCCTCTATGGGGAAGGGCCCCAGCATTTT
few	TRBD2	TRBV7-8	TRBJ2-3	CASSLARLAPSTDTQYF	TGTGCCAGCAGCTTAGCCCGACTAGCGCCAAGCACAGATACGCAGTATTTT
-	-	TRBV20-1	TRBJ2-7	CSAPNLDEQYF	TGCAGTGCTCCGAACTTGGACGAGCAGTACTTC
-	-	TRBV6-6	TRBJ2-5	CASSSVASAQETQYF	TGTGCCAGCAGTTCCGTCGCGAGTGCCCAAGAGACCCAGTACTTC
few	TRBD1	TRBV14	TRBJ2-7	CASSQVGQGEYEQYF	TGTGCCAGCAGCCAAGTAGGCCAGGGGGAGTACGAGCAGTACTTC
-	TRBD1	TRBV6-5	TRBJ1-6	CASSRQGSPLHF	TGTGCCAGCAGTCGACAGGGTTCACCCCTCCACTTT
medium-sized	TRBD1	TRBV6-1	TRBJ1-5	CASSGETGGNQPQHF	TGTGCCAGCAGTGGGGAGACAGGGGGGAATCAGCCCCAGCATTTT
-	TRBD1	TRBV9	TRBJ1-5	CASSGGDSHSNQPQHF	TGTGCCAGCAGCGGGGGGGACAGTCATAGCAATCAGCCCCAGCATTTT
-	-	TRBV4-1	TRBJ2-5	CASSSSEQGGETQYF	TGCGCCAGCAGCTCCAGTGAACAGGGGGGGGAGACCCAGTACTTC
-	TRBD1	TRBV6-5	TRBJ1-1	CASSPQQGTPEAFF	TGTGCCAGCAGTCCGCAACAGGGGACTCCCGAAGCTTTCTTT
-	-	TRBV10-3	TRBJ1-2	CAISETDNYGYTF	TGTGCCATCAGTGAGACAGATAACTATGGCTACACCTTC
-	TRBD2	TRBV7-3	TRBJ2-1	CASSATGGSEQFF	TGTGCCAGCAGCGCAACCGGGGGGAGTGAGCAGTTCTTC
-	-	TRBV5-1	TRBJ2-5	CASSLGAVETQYF	TGCGCCAGCAGCTTGGGCGCTGTGGAGACCCAGTACTTC
-	TRBD1	TRBV11-2	TRBJ2-7	CASSLVSSRDSYEQYF	TGTGCCAGCAGCTTAGTCTCATCCCGGGACAGCTACGAGCAGTACTTC
-	TRBD1	TRBV29-1	TRBJ2-3	CSVEEYLQGAEVTDTQYF	TGCAGCGTTGAAGAGTACCTGCAGGGGGCAGAGGTCACAGATACGCAGTATTTT
-	TRBD1	TRBV10-3	TRBJ2-7	CAISAGQGYEQYF	TGTGCCATCAGTGCGGGACAGGGCTACGAGCAGTACTTC